The following is a T cell receptor gamma chain sequence with its context. Its antigen has not been determined. No base qualities exist here, and no much larger clone lies one base off it. This CDR3 is also generated by other DNA sequences in the sample. The entry originates in a study of Vδ1+ human thymocytes listed by TCRdb under 2018. A note on the overall study: The study characterised mRNA-level TRG and TRD CDR3 repertoires of highly purified Vdelta1+ thymocytes from young children as a data resource. Validation of the multiplex-based CDR3 amplicon strategy against 5'RACE-based CDR3 amplicon generation methods had been performed previously.

Thymic samples were depleted of alphabeta T cells, then CD3+ TCRVdelta1+ TCRVdelta2- thymocytes were FACS-sorted. Sorted Vdelta1+ thymocyte purity ranged from roughly 96% to 99.6%. The thymic specimens were obtained from several paediatric patients, aged about 5 days to 17 months, who were having corrective cardiac surgery. Thymic tissue was dispersed and mononuclear cells isolated on a Histopaque-1077 density gradient. The staining antibodies were anti-TCRVdelta1 clone TS8.2, anti-TCRVdelta2 clone B6, anti-CD3 clone HIT3a and anti-TCRalphabeta clone IP26. RNA extraction was carried out with the RNeasy mini kit, and reverse transcription was then done using Superscript III. To generate the CDR3 amplicons, a multiplex PCR was run using pooled V-gene forward primers together with a constant-region reverse primer that carried Illumina adaptor overhangs. After gel purification, the amplicons were indexed with Nextera index primers during eight to nine additional PCR cycles and then purified using AMPure XP beads. Libraries were sequenced on an Illumina MiSeq with paired-end 250 bp reads, dual indexing and roughly 20% PhiX spike-in. On the authors' methods: FastQC was used to quality check the reads, while ea-utils fastq-join merged the TRG read pairs. Annotation of sequences was performed with IMGT/HighV-QUEST, only productive sequences with unambiguous V-gene assignment were retained, and clonotypes were defined by identical CDR3 sequence. For downstream analysis, the tools were VDJtools 1.1.1, tcR 2.2.3, Treemap and vegan Shannon diversity in R 3.4.4. After TCRdb called clones again from the public reads with CATT, rows with identical DNA were merged. The V and J calls reflect TCRdb's pipeline rather than the authors' work. The sample yields tens of thousands of gamma-chain clones; roughly 15% were counted once. Of the sample, roughly 2% is held by the ten largest clones.

Study-level results and caveats: Because unexpected Vdelta2 sequences could lead to misinterpretation of bulk repertoire data, the authors recommended using highly purified populations and validating at the single-cell level. Numerous TRG clonotypes were shared among donors (up to roughly 6.9x10^3), while TRD repertoires were essentially private (a maximum of roughly 100 shared). Although sort purity was high, roughly 20% of thymic TRD sequences were Vdelta2 (with a few Vdelta3), in contrast to the peripheral blood Vdelta1+ controls. No clustering by age or sex was observed, so analyses did not stratify donors by these variables. In contrast to oligoclonal peripheral blood repertoires, thymic TRG and TRD repertoires appeared to be highly polyclonal with Gaussian CDR3 length distributions.

From the cysteine up to the phenylalanine, the CDR3 has a length of 12 residues. Just CDR3 DNA is preserved here, 36 bases in frame from base 1. Per the germline V gene, EGSTGY is the CDR1 and YDSYTSSV is the CDR2. V and J are trimmed by 6 bases and 3 bases, and the gene matches miss 5 bases of the junction. The source material was Vdelta1+ gamma-delta thymocytes from the thymus. The cell subset or site label of this sample denotes: FACS-sorted CD3+ TCRalphabeta- TCRVdelta1+ TCRVdelta2- thymocytes. The chain is made from TRGV4 and TRGJ1 or TRGJ2. The sequence derives from a child younger than two who had congenital heart surgery. The DNA reads TGTGCCACCTGGATATTTTATTATAAGAAACTCTTT. Translated, it gives CATWIFYYKKLF.